The 14 T cell receptor beta chains below were found in one sample sequenced in a study of CD8 T cells in Susac syndrome. cDNA came from roughly 0.53 to 1 ug RNA primed by random hexamers. From the immunoSEQ multiplex PCR reads, TCRdb called clonotypes with MiXCR, one entry per CDR3 protein. The repertoire holds about 240,000 distinct CDR3 sequences, with roughly 95% as singletons. Specimen: CD4+ T cells from PBMCs. The receptor set was obtained from a human donor with Susac syndrome.

In DNA, the CDR3 is TGCAGTGCTAGAGTTGGGCAGAATAGCAATCAGCCCCAGCATTTT. This sequence encodes CSARVGQNSNQPQHF. The chain couples TRBV20-1 to TRBJ1-5; D is ambiguous. V lost 1 base and J 0 bases, leaving 10 bases between the germline ends. The germline V gene has CDR1 DFQATT and CDR2 SNEGSKA (reference sequence). The CDR3 runs to 15 residues.

The V call is TRBV7-8, the J call TRBJ1-4; 9 nucleotides match TRBD1. Germline V gene data show CDR1 as SGHVS and CDR2 as FQNEAQ. The CDR3 runs to 15 residues. V was pared by 5 bases and J by 8 bases, with 9 bases of the junction left unmatched. CDR3 nucleotides: TGTGCCAGCAGCGGGACCGGGACAGGGCGGGAAAAACTGTTTTTT. Translated: CASSGTGTGREKLFF.

This clonotype was picked up one time. This sequence joins TRBV20-1 and TRBJ1-5; D gene ambiguous. This CDR3 contains 13 residues. Germline CDR1 is DFQATT and CDR2 is SNEGSKA (reference sequence). The germline V and J ends were trimmed by 0 bases and 0 bases, with 3 bases remaining between them. The CDR3 coding sequence is TGCAGTGCTAGAGAGAATAGCAATCAGCCCCAGCATTTT. This encodes CSARENSNQPQHF.

CDR3: CSASAGGGELFF. In DNA, the CDR3 is TGCAGTGCTAGTGCCGGGGGCGGGGAGCTGTTTTTT. The J gene is TRBJ2-2, the V gene TRBV20-1; weak D call: TRBD2 (6 bases). Germline assignment: CDR1 DFQATT and CDR2 SNEGSKA (reference sequence). The CDR3 runs to 12 residues. The V gene lost 3 bases and the J gene lost 7 bases, with 9 bases spanning the gap.

V is TRBV6-2 or TRBV6-3 and J is TRBJ2-1; the D is unclear. The length of the CDR3 is 13 residues. Germline CDR1 reads MNHEY; CDR2 reads SVGEGT. The germline V and J ends were trimmed by 6 bases and 12 bases, with 18 bases remaining between them. CDR3 DNA: TGTGCCAGCAGGCTCCTTCTCTCGTCCAGGCAGTTCTTC. This sequence encodes CASRLLLSSRQFF.

This chain joins TRBV5-4 and TRBJ1-2, with D possibly TRBD1 on 5 matching bases. Trimming shortened V by 3 bases and J by 0 bases, and 15 bases separated the two germline ends. CDR3 size: 16 residues. Per germline, CDR1 SGHNT and CDR2 YYREEE (reference sequence). The CDR3 spells CASSSTDRSANYGYTF. The DNA of the CDR3 is TGTGCCAGCAGCTCGACAGACAGATCAGCTAACTATGGCTACACCTTC.

The J gene is TRBJ2-6, the V gene TRBV30; no firm D call. The ends were cut back, 4 bases at V and 0 bases at J, with 10 bases in the middle. The V gene's germline CDR1 is GTSNPN and CDR2 SVGIG (reference sequence). The CDR3 has 15 residues. The CDR3 DNA is TGTGCCTGGACCTCCTGGTCCTCTGGGGCCAACGTCCTGACTTTC. Protein: CAWTSWSSGANVLTF.

This clonotype was detected a few times. The V and J genes are TRBV18 and TRBJ2-1; D possibly corresponds to TRBD2 (5 bases). The CDR3 is 12 amino acids. The V gene lost 3 bases and the J gene lost 8 bases, with 8 bases spanning the gap. CDR1 and CDR2 (germline): KGHSH, LQKENI. In DNA form, the CDR3 reads TGTGCCAGCTCACCCCGAGGGTATGAGCAGTTCTTC. This translates into CASSPRGYEQFF. The complete variable domain, with remaining parts taken from reference TRBV18 and TRBJ2-1, reads NAGVMQNPRHLVRRRGQEARLRCSPMKGHSHVYWYRQLPEEGLKFMVYLQKENIIDESGMPKERFSAEFPKEGPSILRIQQVVRGDSAAYFCASSPRGYEQFFGPGTRLTVL.

This chain's CDR3 is CASSRRRAGPDNEQFF. The CDR3, as DNA: TGTGCCAGCAGTCGCCGTCGCGCGGGCCCCGACAATGAGCAGTTCTTC. The V gene is TRBV11-2, the J gene TRBJ2-1, with a tentative D call TRBD2 (5 bases). Per germline, CDR1 SGHAT and CDR2 FQNNGV. The CDR3 sequence is 16 residues long. The V end lost 6 bases, the J end lost 5 bases, and 20 bases lay between the germline ends.

V is TRBV28 and J is TRBJ2-5; D gene ambiguous. This CDR3 has 12 residues. The ends were cut back, 8 bases at V and 5 bases at J, with 12 bases in the middle. Germline V gives CDR1 MDHEN, CDR2 SYDVKM. In DNA form, the CDR3 reads TGTGCCAGCGAGACCCACCTGGAGACCCAGTACTTC. This encodes CASETHLETQYF.

The V call is TRBV27, the J call TRBJ2-4; D may be TRBD1 (6 bases). Trimming shortened V by 6 bases and J by 8 bases, and 14 bases separated the two germline ends. The CDR3 extends over 13 amino acids. From germline, CDR1 is MNHEY and CDR2 SMNVEV (reference sequence). CDR3 sequence (DNA): TGTGCCAGCAGGGCAGTGGGGGCGGACATTCAGTACTTC. Its translation: CASRAVGADIQYF.

The chain couples TRBV3-1 to TRBJ1-4, with 7 nucleotides matching TRBD1. The V segment lost 4 bases and the J segment 5 bases; nucleotides outside the gene matches: 4. The CDR3 contains 14 residues. The V gene's germline CDR1 is LGHDT and CDR2 YNNKEL (reference sequence). The CDR3 nucleotides read TGTGCCAGCAGCCTACTGACAGGGAATGAAAAACTGTTTTTT. Translating it yields CASSLLTGNEKLFF.

V and J are TRBV7-2 and TRBJ2-5; a possible D gene is TRBD2 (6 bases). Germline lookup yields CDR1 SGHTA and CDR2 FQGNSA. V lost 3 bases and J 6 bases, leaving 17 bases between the germline ends. This CDR3 contains 15 residues. DNA for the CDR3: TGTGCCAGCAGCTTCTCTCAAGGAGGGACGAAGACCCAGTACTTC. Its protein product is CASSFSQGGTKTQYF. Together with reference TRBV7-2 and TRBJ2-5, the CDR3 gives the full variable domain: GAGVSQSPSNKVTEKGKDVELRCDPISGHTALYWYRQSLGQGLEFLIYFQGNSAPDKSGLPSDRFSAERTGGSVSTLTIQRTQQEDSAVYLCASSFSQGGTKTQYFGPGTRLLVL.

This chain joins TRBV12-3 or TRBV12-4 and TRBJ2-2, with 8 bases matching TRBD1. Trimming removed 6 bases from V and 9 bases from J; junction bases left unmatched: 6. This CDR3 contains 13 residues. The CDR3: CASSPRDRRELFF. The CDR3 DNA sequence: TGTGCCAGCAGCCCACGGGACAGGAGGGAGCTGTTTTTT.